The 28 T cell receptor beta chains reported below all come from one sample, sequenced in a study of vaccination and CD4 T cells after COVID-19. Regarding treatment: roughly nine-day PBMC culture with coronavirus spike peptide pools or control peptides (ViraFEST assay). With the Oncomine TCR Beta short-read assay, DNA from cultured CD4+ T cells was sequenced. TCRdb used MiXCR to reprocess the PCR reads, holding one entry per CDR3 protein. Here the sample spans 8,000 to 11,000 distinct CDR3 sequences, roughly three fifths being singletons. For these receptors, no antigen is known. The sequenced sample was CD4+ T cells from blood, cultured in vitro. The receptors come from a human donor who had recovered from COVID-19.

The CDR3 here is CASSPGLSPPEQFF. The DNA of the CDR3 is TGTGCCAGCAGTCCGGGACTAAGCCCCCCTGAGCAGTTCTTC. The rearrangement links TRBV2 to TRBJ2-1; 7 bases are shared with TRBD2. The germline V gene encodes CDR1 SNHLY and CDR2 FYNNEI. V dropped 5 bases and J dropped 9; count of bases not matched to a gene: 10. This CDR3 comprises 14 residues.

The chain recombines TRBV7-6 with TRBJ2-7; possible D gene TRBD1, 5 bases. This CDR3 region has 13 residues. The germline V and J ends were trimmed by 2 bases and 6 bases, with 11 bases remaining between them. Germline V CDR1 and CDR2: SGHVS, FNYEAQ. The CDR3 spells CASSLKQGTEQYF. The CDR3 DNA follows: TGTGCCAGCAGCTTAAAGCAGGGAACCGAGCAGTACTTC.

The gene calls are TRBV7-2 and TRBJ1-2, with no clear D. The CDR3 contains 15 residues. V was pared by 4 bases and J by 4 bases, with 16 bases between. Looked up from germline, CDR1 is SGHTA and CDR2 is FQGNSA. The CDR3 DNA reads TGTGCCAGCAGCTCCCAGGACCACTTACTCTATGGCTACACCTTC. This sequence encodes CASSSQDHLLYGYTF.

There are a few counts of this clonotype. The CDR3 loop reads CASSLLENTEAFF. The CDR3 coding sequence is TGTGCCAGCAGTTTGCTAGAAAACACTGAAGCTTTCTTT. The rearrangement joins TRBV12-3 or TRBV12-4 to TRBJ1-1, with D uncertain. Trimming took 3 bases from V and 2 from J, leaving 7 bases between them. The CDR3 totals 13 residues.

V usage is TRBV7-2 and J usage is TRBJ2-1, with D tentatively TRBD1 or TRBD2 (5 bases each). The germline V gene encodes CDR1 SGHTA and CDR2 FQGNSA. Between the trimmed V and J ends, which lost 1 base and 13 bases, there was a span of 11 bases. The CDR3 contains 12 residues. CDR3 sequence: CASSLVGVDQFF. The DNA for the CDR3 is TGTGCCAGCAGCTTAGTGGGGGTAGATCAGTTCTTC.

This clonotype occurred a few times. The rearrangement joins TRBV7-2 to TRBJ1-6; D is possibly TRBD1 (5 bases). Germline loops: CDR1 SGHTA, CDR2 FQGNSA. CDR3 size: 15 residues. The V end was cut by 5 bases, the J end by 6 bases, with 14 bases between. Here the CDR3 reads CASSTRPGTNSPLHF. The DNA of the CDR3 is TGTGCCAGCAGCACCCGCCCCGGGACTAATTCACCCCTCCACTTT.

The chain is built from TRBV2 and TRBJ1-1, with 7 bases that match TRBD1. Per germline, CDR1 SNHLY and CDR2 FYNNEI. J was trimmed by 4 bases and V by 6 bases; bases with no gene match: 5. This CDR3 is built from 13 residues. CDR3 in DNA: TGTGCCAGCAGAATCAGGGGGGGCACTGAAGCTTTCTTT. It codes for CASRIRGGTEAFF.

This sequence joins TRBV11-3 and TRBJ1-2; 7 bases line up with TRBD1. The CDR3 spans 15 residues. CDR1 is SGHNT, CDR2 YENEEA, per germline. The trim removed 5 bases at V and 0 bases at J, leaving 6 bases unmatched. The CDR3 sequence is CASSTRQGPNYGYTF. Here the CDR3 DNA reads TGTGCCAGCAGCACACGACAGGGCCCTAACTATGGCTACACCTTC.

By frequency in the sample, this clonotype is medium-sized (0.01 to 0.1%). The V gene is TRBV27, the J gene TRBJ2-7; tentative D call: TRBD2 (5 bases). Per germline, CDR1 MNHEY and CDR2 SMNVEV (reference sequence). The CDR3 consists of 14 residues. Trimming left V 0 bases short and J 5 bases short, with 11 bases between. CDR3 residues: CASSLSRVKDEQYF. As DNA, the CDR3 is TGTGCCAGCAGTTTATCGAGGGTTAAGGACGAGCAGTACTTC.

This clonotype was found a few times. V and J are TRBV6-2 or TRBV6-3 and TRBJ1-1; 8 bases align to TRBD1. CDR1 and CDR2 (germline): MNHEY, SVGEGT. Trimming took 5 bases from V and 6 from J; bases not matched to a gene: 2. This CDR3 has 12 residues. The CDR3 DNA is TGTGCCAGCAGTAAGGACAGGGCTGAAGCTTTCTTT. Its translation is CASSKDRAEAFF.

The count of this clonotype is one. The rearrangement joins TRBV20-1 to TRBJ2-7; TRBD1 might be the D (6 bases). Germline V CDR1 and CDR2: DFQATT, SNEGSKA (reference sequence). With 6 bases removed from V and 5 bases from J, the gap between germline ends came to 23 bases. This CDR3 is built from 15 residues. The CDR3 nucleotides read TGCAGTGCCTGTCTTGAAGGGACATACTACCACGAGCAGTACTTC. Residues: CSACLEGTYYHEQYF.

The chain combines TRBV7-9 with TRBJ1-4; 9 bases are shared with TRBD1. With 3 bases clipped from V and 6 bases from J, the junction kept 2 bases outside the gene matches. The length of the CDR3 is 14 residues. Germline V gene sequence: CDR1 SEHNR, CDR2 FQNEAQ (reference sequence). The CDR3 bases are TGTGCCAGCAGCTTGAGACAGGGGGATGAAAAACTGTTTTTT. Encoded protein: CASSLRQGDEKLFF.

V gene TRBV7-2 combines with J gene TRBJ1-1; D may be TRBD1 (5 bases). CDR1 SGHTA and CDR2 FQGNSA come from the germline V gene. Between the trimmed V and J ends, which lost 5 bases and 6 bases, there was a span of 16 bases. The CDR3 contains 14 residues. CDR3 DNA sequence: TGTGCCAGCAGCCCACGACTCCGGGGGGCTGAAGCTTTCTTT. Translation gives CASSPRLRGAEAFF.

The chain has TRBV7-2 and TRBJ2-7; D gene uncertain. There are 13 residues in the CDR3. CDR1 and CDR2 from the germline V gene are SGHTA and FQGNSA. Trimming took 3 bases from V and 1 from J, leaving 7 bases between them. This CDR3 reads CASSLKPSYEQYF. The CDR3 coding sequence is TGTGCCAGCAGCTTGAAACCTTCCTACGAGCAGTACTTC.

CDR3 coding DNA: TGTGCCAGCAGCTTAATGCCCTCTTCGGAGACCCAGTACTTC. This gives the protein CASSLMPSSETQYF. The chain has TRBV7-3 and TRBJ2-5; D remains ambiguous. The CDR3 spans 14 residues. CDR1 is SGHTA and CDR2 is FQGTGA in the germline V gene. Trimming removed 1 base at V and 5 bases at J, with 11 bases between.

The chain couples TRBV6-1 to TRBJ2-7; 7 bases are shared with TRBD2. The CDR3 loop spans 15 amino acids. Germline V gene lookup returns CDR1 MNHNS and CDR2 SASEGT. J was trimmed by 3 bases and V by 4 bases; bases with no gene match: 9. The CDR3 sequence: CASSGRGAGDYEQYF. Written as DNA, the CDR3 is TGTGCCAGCAGTGGCCGGGGCGCGGGGGACTACGAGCAGTACTTC.

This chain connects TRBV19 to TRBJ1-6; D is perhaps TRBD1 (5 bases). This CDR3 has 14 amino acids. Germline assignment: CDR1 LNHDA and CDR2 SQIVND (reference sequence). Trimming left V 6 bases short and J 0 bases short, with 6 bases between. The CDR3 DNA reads TGTGCCAGTAGCGACAGCTCCTATAATTCACCCCTCCACTTT. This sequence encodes CASSDSSYNSPLHF.

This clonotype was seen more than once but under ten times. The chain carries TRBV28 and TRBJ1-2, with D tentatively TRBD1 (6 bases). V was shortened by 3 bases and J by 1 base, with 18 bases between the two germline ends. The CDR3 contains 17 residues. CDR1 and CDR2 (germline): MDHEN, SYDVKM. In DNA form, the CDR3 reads TGTGCCAGCAGTTTTAGGGGGTTTGATCGGTATAACTATGGCTACACCTTC. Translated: CASSFRGFDRYNYGYTF.

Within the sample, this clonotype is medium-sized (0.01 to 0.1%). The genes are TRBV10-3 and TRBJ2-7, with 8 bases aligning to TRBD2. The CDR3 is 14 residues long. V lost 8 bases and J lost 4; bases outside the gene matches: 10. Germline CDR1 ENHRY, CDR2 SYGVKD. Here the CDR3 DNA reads TGTGCCATCCGGAGCGGGAGAGCCTCGTACGAGCAGTACTTC. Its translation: CAIRSGRASYEQYF.

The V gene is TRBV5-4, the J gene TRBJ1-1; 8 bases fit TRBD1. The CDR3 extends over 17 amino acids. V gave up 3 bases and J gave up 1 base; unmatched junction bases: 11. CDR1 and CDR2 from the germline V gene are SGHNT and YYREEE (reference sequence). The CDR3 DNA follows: TGTGCCAGCAGCTCGCCGGGACAGGCTTTACAGAACACTGAAGCTTTCTTT. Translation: CASSSPGQALQNTEAFF.

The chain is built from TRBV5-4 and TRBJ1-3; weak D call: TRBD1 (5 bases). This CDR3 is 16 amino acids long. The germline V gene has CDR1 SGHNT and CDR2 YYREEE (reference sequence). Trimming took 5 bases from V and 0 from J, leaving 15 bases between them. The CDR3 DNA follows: TGTGCCAGCAGTGAACCGGGGGGGGGCTCTGGAAACACCATATATTTT. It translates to CASSEPGGGSGNTIYF.

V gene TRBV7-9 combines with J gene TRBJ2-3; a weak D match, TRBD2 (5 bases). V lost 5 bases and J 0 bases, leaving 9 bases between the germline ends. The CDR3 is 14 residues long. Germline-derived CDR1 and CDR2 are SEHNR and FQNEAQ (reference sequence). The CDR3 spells CASSPTNSTDTQYF. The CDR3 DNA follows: TGTGCCAGCAGCCCGACTAACAGCACAGATACGCAGTATTTT. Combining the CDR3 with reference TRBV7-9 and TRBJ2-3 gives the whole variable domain DTGVSQNPRHKITKRGQNVTFRCDPISEHNRLYWYRQTLGQGPEFLTYFQNEAQLEKSRLLSDRFSAERPKGSFSTLEIQRTEQGDSAMYLCASSPTNSTDTQYFGPGTRLTVL.

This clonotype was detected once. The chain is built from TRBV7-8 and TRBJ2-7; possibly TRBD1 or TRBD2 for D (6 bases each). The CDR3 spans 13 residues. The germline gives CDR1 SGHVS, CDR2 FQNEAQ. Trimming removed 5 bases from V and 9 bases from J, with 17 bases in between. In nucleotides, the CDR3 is TGTGCCAGCAGCCCTCGGCGGGACATTCGGCAGTACTTC. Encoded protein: CASSPRRDIRQYF.

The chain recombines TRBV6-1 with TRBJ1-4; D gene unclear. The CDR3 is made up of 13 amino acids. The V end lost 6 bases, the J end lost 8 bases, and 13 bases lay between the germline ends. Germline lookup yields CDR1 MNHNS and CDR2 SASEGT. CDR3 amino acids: CASRTTLREKLFF. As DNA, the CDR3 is TGTGCCAGCAGAACCACCCTTCGGGAAAAACTGTTTTTT.

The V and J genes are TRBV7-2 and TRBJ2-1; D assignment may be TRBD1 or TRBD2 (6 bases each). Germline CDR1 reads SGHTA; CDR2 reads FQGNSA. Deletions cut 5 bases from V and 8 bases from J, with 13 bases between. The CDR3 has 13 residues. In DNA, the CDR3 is TGTGCCAGCAGCCCTACAAGGGGGGATGAGCAGTTCTTC. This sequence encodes CASSPTRGDEQFF.

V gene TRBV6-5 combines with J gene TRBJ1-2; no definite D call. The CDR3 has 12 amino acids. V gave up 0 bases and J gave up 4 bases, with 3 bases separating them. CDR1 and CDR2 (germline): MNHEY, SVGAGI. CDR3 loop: CASSYSVYGYTF. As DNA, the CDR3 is TGTGCCAGCAGTTACTCGGTCTATGGCTACACCTTC.

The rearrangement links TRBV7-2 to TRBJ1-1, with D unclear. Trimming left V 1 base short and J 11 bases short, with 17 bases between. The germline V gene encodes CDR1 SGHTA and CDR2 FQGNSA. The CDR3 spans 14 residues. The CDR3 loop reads CASSLGSWEGEAFF. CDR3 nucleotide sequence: TGTGCCAGCAGCTTAGGGTCCTGGGAAGGCGAGGCTTTCTTT.

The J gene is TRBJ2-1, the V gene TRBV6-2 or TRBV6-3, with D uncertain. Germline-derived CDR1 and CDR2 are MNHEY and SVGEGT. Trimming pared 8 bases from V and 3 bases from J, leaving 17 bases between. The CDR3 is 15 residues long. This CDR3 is CASCPSGRGYNEQFF. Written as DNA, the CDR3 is TGTGCCAGCTGCCCATCCGGACGCGGCTACAATGAGCAGTTCTTC.